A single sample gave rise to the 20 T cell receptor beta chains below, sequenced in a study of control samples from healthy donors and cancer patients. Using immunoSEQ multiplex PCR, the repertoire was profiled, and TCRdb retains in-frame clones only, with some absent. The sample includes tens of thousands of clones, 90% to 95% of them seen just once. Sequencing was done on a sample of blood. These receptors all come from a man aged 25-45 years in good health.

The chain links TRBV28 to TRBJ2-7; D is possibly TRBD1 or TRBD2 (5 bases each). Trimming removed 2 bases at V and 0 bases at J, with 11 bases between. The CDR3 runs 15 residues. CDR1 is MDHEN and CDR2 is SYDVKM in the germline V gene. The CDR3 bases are TGTGCCAGCAGTTTACCCGAGGGGTACTCCTACGAGCAGTACTTC. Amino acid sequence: CASSLPEGYSYEQYF.

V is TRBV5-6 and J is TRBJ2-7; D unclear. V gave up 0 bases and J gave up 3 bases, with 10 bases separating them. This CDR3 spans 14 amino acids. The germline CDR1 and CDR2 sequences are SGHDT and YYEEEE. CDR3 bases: TGTGCCAGCAGCTTGGGATTAGGGTTCTACGAGCAGTACTTC. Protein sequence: CASSLGLGFYEQYF.

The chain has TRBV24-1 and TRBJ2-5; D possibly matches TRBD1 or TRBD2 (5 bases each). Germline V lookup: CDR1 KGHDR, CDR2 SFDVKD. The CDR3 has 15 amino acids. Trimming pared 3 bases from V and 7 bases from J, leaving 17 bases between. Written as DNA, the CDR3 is TGTGCCACCAGTGATGCCTCGGGGCCCGGAGGGACCCAGTACTTC. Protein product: CATSDASGPGGTQYF.

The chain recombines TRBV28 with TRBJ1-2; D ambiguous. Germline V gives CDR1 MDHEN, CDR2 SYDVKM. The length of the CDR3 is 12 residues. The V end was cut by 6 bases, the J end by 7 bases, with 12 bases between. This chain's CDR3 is CASRPSSSGYTF. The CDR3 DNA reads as TGTGCCAGCAGGCCGTCTAGTAGTGGCTACACCTTC.

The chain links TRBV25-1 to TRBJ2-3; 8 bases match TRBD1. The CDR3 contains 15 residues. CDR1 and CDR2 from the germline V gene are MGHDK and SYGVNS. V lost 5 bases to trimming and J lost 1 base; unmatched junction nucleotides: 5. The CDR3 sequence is CASSIGQGGTDTQYF. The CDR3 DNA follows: TGTGCCAGCAGTATAGGACAGGGCGGCACAGATACGCAGTATTTT.

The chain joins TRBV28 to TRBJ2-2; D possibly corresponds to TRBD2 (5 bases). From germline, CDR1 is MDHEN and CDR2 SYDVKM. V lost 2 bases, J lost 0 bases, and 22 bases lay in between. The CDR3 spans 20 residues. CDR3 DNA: TGTGCCAGCAGTTTAACTGGGTATTGGGGAGACGACGCGAACACCGGGGAGCTGTTTTTT. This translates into CASSLTGYWGDDANTGELFF.

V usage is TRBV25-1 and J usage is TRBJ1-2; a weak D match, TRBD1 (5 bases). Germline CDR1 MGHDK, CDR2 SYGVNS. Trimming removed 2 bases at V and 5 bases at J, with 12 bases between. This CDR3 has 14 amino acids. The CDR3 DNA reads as TGTGCCAGCAGTGAAGGGAGCGAGGGGTATGGCTACACCTTC. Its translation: CASSEGSEGYGYTF.

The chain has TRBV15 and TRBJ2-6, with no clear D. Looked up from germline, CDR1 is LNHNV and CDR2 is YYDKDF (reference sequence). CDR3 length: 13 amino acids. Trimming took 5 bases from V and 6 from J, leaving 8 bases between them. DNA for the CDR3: TGTGCCACCAGCGAACGTGAGGCCAACGTCCTGACTTTC. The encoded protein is CATSEREANVLTF.

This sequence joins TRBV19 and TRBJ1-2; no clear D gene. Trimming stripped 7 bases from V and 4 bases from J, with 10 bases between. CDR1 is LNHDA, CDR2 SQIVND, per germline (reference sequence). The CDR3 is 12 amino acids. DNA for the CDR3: TGTGCCAGTACGCTCCCGGGCTATGGCTACACCTTC. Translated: CASTLPGYGYTF.

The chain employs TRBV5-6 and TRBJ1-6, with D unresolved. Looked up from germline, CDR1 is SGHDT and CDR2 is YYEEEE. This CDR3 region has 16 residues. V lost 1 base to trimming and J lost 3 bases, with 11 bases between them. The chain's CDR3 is CASSLFRSLYNSPLHF. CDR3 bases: TGTGCCAGCAGCTTGTTTAGATCCCTCTATAATTCACCCCTCCACTTT.

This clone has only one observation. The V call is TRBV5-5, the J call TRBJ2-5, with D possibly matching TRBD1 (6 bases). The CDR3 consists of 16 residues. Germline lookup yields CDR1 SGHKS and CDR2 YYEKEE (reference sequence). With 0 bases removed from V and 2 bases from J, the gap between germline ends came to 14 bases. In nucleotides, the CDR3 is TGTGCCAGCAGCTTGGGGACAGCAAGTTTACAAGAGACCCAGTACTTC. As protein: CASSLGTASLQETQYF.

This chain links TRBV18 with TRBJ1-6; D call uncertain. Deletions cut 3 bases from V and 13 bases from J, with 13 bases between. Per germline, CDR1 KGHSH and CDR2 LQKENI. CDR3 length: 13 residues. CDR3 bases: TGTGCCAGCTCACCGTCGGCCGCTTGGCCCCTCCACTTT. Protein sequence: CASSPSAAWPLHF.

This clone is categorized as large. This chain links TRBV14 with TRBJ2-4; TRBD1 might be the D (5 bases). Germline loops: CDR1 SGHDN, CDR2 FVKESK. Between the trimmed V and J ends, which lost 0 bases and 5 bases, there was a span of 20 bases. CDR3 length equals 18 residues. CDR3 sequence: CASSQEPPFSRVENIQYF. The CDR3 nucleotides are TGTGCCAGCAGCCAAGAGCCTCCCTTTTCCAGGGTGGAAAACATTCAGTACTTC.

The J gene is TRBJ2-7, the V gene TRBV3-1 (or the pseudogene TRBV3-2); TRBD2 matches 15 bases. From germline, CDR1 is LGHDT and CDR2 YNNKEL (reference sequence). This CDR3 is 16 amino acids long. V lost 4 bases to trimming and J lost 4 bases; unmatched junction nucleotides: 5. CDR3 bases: TGTGCCAGCAGCCTTGGGACTAGCGGGGGGTTATACGAGCAGTACTTC. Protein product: CASSLGTSGGLYEQYF.

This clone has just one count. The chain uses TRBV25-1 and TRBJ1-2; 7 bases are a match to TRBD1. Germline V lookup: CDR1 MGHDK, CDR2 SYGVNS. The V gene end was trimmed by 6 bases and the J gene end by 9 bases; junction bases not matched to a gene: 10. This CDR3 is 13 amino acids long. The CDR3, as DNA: TGTGCCAGCAGCGCGGGACAGAATTATCGCTACACCTTC. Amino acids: CASSAGQNYRYTF.

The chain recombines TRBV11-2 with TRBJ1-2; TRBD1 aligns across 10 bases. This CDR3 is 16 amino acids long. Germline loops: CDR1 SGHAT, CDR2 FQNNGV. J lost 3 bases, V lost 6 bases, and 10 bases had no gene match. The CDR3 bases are TGTGCCAGCAGGACAAGTTCCGGGACAGGGGACTATGGCTACACCTTC. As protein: CASRTSSGTGDYGYTF.

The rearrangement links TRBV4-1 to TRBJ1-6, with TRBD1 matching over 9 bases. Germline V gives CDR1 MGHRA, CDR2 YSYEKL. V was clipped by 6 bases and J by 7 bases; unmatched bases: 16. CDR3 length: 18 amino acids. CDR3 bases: TGCGCCAGCAGTCATTGGGACAGGGACTTTCGTAGGAATTCACCCCTCCACTTT. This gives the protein CASSHWDRDFRRNSPLHF.

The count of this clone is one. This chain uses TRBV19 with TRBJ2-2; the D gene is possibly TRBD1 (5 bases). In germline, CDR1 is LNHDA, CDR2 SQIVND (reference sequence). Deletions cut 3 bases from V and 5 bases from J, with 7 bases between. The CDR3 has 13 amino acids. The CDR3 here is CASSIPGTGELFF. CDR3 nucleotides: TGTGCCAGTAGTATTCCAGGGACCGGGGAGCTGTTTTTT.

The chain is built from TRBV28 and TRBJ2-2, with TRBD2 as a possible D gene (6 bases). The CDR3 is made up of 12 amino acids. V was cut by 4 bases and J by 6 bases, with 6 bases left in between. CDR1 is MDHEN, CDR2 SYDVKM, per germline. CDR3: CASSSGAGELFF. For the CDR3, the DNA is TGTGCCAGCAGTTCGGGAGCCGGGGAGCTGTTTTTT.

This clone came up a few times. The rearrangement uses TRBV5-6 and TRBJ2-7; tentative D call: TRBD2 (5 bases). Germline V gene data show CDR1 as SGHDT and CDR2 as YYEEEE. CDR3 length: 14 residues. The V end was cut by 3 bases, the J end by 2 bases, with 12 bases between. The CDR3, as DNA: TGTGCCAGCAGCTCGATAAGCGGAACCTACGAGCAGTACTTC. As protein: CASSSISGTYEQYF.